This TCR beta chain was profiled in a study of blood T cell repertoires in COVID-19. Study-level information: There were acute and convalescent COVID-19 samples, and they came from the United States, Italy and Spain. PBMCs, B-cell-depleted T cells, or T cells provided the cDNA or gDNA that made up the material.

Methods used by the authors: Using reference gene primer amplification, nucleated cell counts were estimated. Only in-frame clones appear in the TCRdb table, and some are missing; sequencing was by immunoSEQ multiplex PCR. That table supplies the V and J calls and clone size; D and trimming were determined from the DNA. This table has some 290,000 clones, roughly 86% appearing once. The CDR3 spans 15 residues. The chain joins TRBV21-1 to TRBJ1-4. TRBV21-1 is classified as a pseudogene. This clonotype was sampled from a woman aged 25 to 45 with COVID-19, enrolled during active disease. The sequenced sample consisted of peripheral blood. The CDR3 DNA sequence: TGTGCCAGCAGCACAGCAAACCTGGGAGAAGAAAAACTGTTTTTT. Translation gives CASSTANLGEEKLFF.